This T cell receptor beta chain stems from a study of T cell changes during pregnancy in multiple sclerosis. The CDR3 covers 15 residues. J was trimmed by 0 bases and V by 4 bases; bases with no gene match: 4. The V gene's germline CDR1 is SGHRS and CDR2 YFSETQ. Assay used: immunoSEQ multiplex PCR; TCRdb lists only in-frame clones, some missing. Counted here are tens of thousands of clones, roughly 93% occurring once; the ten biggest clones make up 0.65% to 0.75%. This clone has just one count. The material was peripheral blood, obtained in the second trimester of pregnancy. This clonotype was obtained from a female donor in good health, enrolled as a control in a pregnancy study. The V call is TRBV5-1, the J call TRBJ2-3, with TRBD1 matching over 8 bases. CDR3 nucleotide sequence: TGCGCCAGCAGCCCAAGGACAGGGAGCACAGATACGCAGTATTTT. Residues: CASSPRTGSTDTQYF.